This TCR beta chain was obtained from a study of control samples from healthy donors and cancer patients. TCRdb keeps only in-frame clones here, not all; method: immunoSEQ multiplex PCR. The sample has some 140,000 clones; roughly 92% are singletons. Sequences were obtained from blood. The sequence came from a man aged 25-45 years in good health.

The CDR3 DNA reads as TGTGCCTGGAGTCAGGGGCCCACTGAAGCTTTCTTT. Encoded protein: CAWSQGPTEAFF. V is TRBV30 and J is TRBJ1-1; possible D gene TRBD1, 6 bases. Germline V gene sequence: CDR1 GTSNPN, CDR2 SVGIG (reference sequence). The CDR3 runs 12 residues. V was clipped by 2 bases and J by 4 bases, with 8 bases between them.